The T cell receptor beta chain described here comes from a study of cytomegalovirus exposure and HLA in healthy donors. Healthy people donating bone marrow made up the donors. The germline CDR1 and CDR2 sequences are SGHTA and FQGNSA. This CDR3 is built from 15 residues. To note about this clone: Its antigen is unidentified. The junction and the germline gene differ at one end; a read error may be behind it.

Broader study findings: Later analysis showed TCR association rates varying by HLA locus, highest for DRB1 and lowest for HLA-C. Likely technical artifact: a cluster of highly shared sequence variants.

The PCR used 60 Vbeta and 13 Jbeta primers. Data came from immunoSEQ multiplex PCR; TCRdb stores just in-frame clones and leaves some out. The sample has about 170,000 clones; under 90% are singletons. Sequenced material: PBMCs. This sequence joins TRBV7-2 and TRBJ2-7; 8 bases are a match to TRBD1. This TCR came from a man aged 30 to 39 in good health and CMV-seropositive. The CDR3 DNA sequence: TGTGCCAGCAGCTTATATGGACAGGGCTCCTACAAGCAGTACTTC. This gives the protein CASSLYGQGSYKQYF.